This is a list of T cell receptor beta chains from one sample in a study of regulatory T cells in long-lasting Graves disease. MiXCR, run by TCRdb on the multiplex PCR reads, gives a single entry per CDR3 protein. Of about 470,000 distinct CDR3 sequences listed, under 25% are singletons. Sequenced here: peripheral blood mononuclear cells (PBMCs), sampled when the disease was refractory, from a patient treated with antithyroid drugs. These receptors were obtained from a female donor with Graves disease. Both conserved end residues are part of each CDR3. Fields, in order: D gene, V gene, J gene, clone size, CDR3 protein, CDR3 DNA. The D gene is left open where the match is weak. Part of the rows lack a size; the others show once, few, many or a class for expanded clones.

-,TRBV20-1,TRBJ2-5,many,CSARAETQYF,TGCAGTGCTAGAGCAGAGACCCAGTACTTC
TRBD2,TRBV2,TRBJ2-5,many,CASMEVAGVETQYF,TGTGCCAGCATGGAGGTCGCGGGGGTGGAGACCCAGTACTTC
-,TRBV7-9,TRBJ1-4,many,CASSLLGYNEKLFF,TGTGCCAGCAGCTTACTGGGGTATAATGAAAAACTGTTTTTT
-,TRBV28,TRBJ1-5,many,CASSISGISPQHF,TGTGCCAGCAGTATTTCAGGGATCAGCCCCCAGCATTTT
-,TRBV28,TRBJ2-7,-,CASSLAVGALGYHEQYF,TGTGCCAGCAGTTTAGCGGTGGGGGCGTTAGGTTACCACGAGCAGTACTTC
TRBD1,TRBV28,TRBJ1-6,many,CASRPRTGAYNSPLHF,TGTGCCAGCAGGCCAAGGACAGGGGCCTATAATTCACCCCTCCACTTT
-,TRBV20-1,TRBJ1-4,few,CSAREGGFNEKLFF,TGCAGTGCTAGAGAGGGAGGCTTTAATGAAAAACTGTTTTTT
-,TRBV12-5,TRBJ1-5,many,CAGQPNQPQHF,TGTGCCGGACAGCCAAATCAGCCCCAGCATTTT
-,TRBV19,TRBJ1-4,many,CASSPTAYTEKLFF,TGTGCCAGTAGTCCGACAGCTTACACTGAAAAACTGTTTTTT
-,TRBV12-3/TRBV12-4,TRBJ1-1,many,CASRGLGSTEAFF,TGTGCCAGCAGGGGGCTTGGATCCACTGAAGCTTTCTTT
-,TRBV11-2,TRBJ2-4,-,CASRPAVETSGHYKNIQYF,TGTGCCAGCAGGCCCGCAGTGGAGACTTCAGGCCACTACAAAAACATTCAGTACTTC
TRBD1,TRBV28,TRBJ2-5,few,CASSMDRGLQETQYF,TGTGCCAGCAGTATGGACAGGGGGCTTCAAGAGACCCAGTACTTC
TRBD1,TRBV28,TRBJ2-3,-,CASSSLGQGRTDTQYF,TGTGCCAGCAGTTCCCTGGGACAGGGGCGCACAGATACGCAGTATTTT
TRBD1,TRBV6-5,TRBJ2-7,many,CASSYVDRDEQYF,TGTGCCAGCAGTTACGTGGACAGGGACGAGCAGTACTTC
TRBD1,TRBV28,TRBJ2-7,many,CASSPDRGFSYEQYF,TGTGCCAGCAGTCCCGACAGGGGCTTCTCCTACGAGCAGTACTTC
-,TRBV24-1,TRBJ2-3,-,CATSGPSKGLPTTDTQYF,TGTGCCACCAGTGGGCCCTCTAAGGGACTCCCAACAACAGATACGCAGTATTTT
-,TRBV19,TRBJ2-7,-,CASSTRRESLEQYF,TGTGCCAGTAGTACTAGGAGGGAGTCGCTCGAGCAGTACTTC
-,TRBV5-5,TRBJ1-5,-,CASSSERANQPQHF,TGTGCCAGCAGCTCGGAGAGGGCGAATCAGCCCCAGCATTTT
TRBD1,TRBV5-6,TRBJ1-1,many,CASSNRGPGGAEAFF,TGTGCCAGCAGCAACAGGGGCCCCGGTGGGGCTGAAGCTTTCTTT
-,TRBV7-9,TRBJ1-2,few,CASSLGSRLYGYTF,TGTGCCAGCAGCTTAGGGTCCAGACTCTATGGCTACACCTTC
-,TRBV6-1,TRBJ1-2,many,CASSEEGGYGYTF,TGTGCCAGCAGTGAAGAGGGGGGCTATGGCTACACCTTC
-,TRBV6-2/TRBV6-3,TRBJ1-5,many,CASRNDKEGNQPQHF,TGTGCCAGCAGAAACGACAAGGAGGGCAATCAGCCCCAGCATTTT
TRBD1,TRBV7-9,TRBJ2-7,-,CASSLAGTALRGQYF,TGTGCCAGCAGCTTAGCCGGGACAGCCTTACGAGGGCAGTACTTC
-,TRBV20-1,TRBJ2-5,many,CSARGAGKETQYF,TGCAGTGCTAGAGGGGCAGGAAAAGAGACCCAGTACTTC
-,TRBV10-1,TRBJ2-4,few,CASSEGLGASIQYF,TGCGCCAGCAGTGAAGGACTCGGGGCTAGCATTCAGTACTTC
-,TRBV9,TRBJ2-2,-,CASSTSVTGELFF,TGTGCCAGCAGCACAAGCGTCACCGGGGAGCTGTTTTTT
-,TRBV29-1,TRBJ1-2,few,CSVVGGGGYGYTF,TGCAGCGTTGTAGGGGGGGGCGGCTATGGCTACACCTTC
-,TRBV6-1,TRBJ1-2,many,CASVSGPNYGYTF,TGTGCCAGCGTAAGCGGCCCTAACTATGGCTACACCTTC
TRBD1,TRBV6-1,TRBJ2-7,few,CASRSRDRPMGTYEQYF,TGTGCCAGCAGAAGCCGGGACAGGCCGATGGGGACCTACGAGCAGTACTTC
TRBD1,TRBV7-2,TRBJ1-1,many,CASSLAWGQGTEAFF,TGTGCCAGCAGCTTAGCGTGGGGACAGGGCACTGAAGCTTTCTTT
-,TRBV20-1,TRBJ1-6,-,CSAGGTNSPLHF,TGCAGTGCTGGGGGTACCAATTCACCCCTCCACTTT
-,TRBV12-3/TRBV12-4,TRBJ2-2,many,CASITWGFNTGELFF,TGTGCCAGCATTACGTGGGGGTTTAACACCGGGGAGCTGTTTTTT
-,TRBV28,TRBJ1-2,many,CASSPAHGYTF,TGTGCCAGCTCCCCGGCGCATGGCTACACCTTC
-,TRBV29-1,TRBJ1-1,once,CSVVRQVNTEAFF,TGCAGCGTTGTTCGGCAGGTCAACACTGAAGCTTTCTTT
TRBD1,TRBV10-1,TRBJ2-2,few,CASSDPQGAGELFF,TGCGCCAGCAGTGACCCACAGGGGGCCGGGGAGCTGTTTTTT